This TCR beta chain was identified in a study of blood T cell repertoires in COVID-19. This CDR3 has 16 amino acids. Trimming cost V 2 bases and J 11 bases; bases outside gene matches: 8. Per the germline V gene, CDR1 is LGHNA and CDR2 is YSLEER. Profiled with immunoSEQ multiplex PCR; TCRdb holds only in-frame clones, not every one. This sample has 250,000 to 350,000 clones, with about 88% found just once. This TCR came from a woman in her fifties or sixties who had recovered from COVID-19. Sequences were obtained from PBMCs or T cells enriched from blood (not recorded which). The J gene is TRBJ2-1, the V gene TRBV4-3; TRBD2 agrees at 14 bases. The CDR3 DNA is TGCGCCAGCAGCCAAACCAACGGACTAGCGGGAGGCCAGCAGTTCTTC. It yields the protein CASSQTNGLAGGQQFF.